What follows describes a single T cell receptor beta chain. This specimen comes from a study of patients and donors after allogeneic stem cell transplantation. The CDR3 has 16 amino acids. CDR1 LNHNV and CDR2 YYDKDF come from the germline V gene (reference sequence). V lost 0 bases and J lost 7, with 19 bases in between. Using its own MiXCR run on the RT-PCR reads, TCRdb lists one record per CDR3 protein. The data show some 200,000 distinct CDR3 sequences, less than 45% seen once. The V and J genes are TRBV15 and TRBJ2-7, with TRBD2 as a possible D gene (5 bases). The clonotype was recovered from a human donor who was either an allogeneic HSCT recipient or a stem cell or donor lymphocyte infusion donor (not recorded which). It is not recorded whose cells these are; they may come from a transplant donor. The sample was blood, either unsorted or a sorted T cell fraction (not recorded which). For the CDR3, the DNA is TGTGCCACCAGCAGAGACAAGGCAGGACTCCGGCCGGAGCAGTACTTC. This translates into CATSRDKAGLRPEQYF.